The rows below give T cell receptor beta chains drawn from one sample of a study of shared clonotypes between healthy human individuals. Measured with immunoSEQ multiplex PCR; TCRdb has only the in-frame clones, and not every one. The table includes around 1,900,000 clones, approximately 92% detected once. The specimen was naive CD8+ T cells from PBMCs. The receptors shown here come from a man younger than 35 in good health. Some clones in this sample may be carry-over from other donors' samples. CDR3s include the opening cysteine and the closing phenylalanine or tryptophan.

TRBJ1-1,TRBV13,CASSLGRGAVYTEAFF
TRBJ2-1,TRBV28,CASSLPLGLVGSNEQFF
TRBJ2-1,TRBV11-2,CASSLNHEQFF
TRBJ1-1,TRBV28,CASSLRWTEAFF
TRBJ1-1,TRBV7-9,CASSLALGGENTEAFF
TRBJ2-1,TRBV9,CASSALGNEQFF
TRBJ2-3,TRBV19,CASSGGLAGPTDTQYF
TRBJ2-7,TRBV29-1,CSVEGELYEQYF
TRBJ2-7,TRBV28,CASSFLLAGGHYEQYF
TRBJ2-5,TRBV19,CASSLREGAETQYF
TRBJ2-7,TRBV6-1,CATSQTRTTYEQYF
TRBJ2-1,TRBV5-6,CASSLPGGTYNEQFF
TRBJ2-7,TRBV27,CASRWDSSSYEQYF
TRBJ2-7,TRBV5-5,CASSLWTGENEQYF
TRBJ1-2,TRBV7-9,CASSSGQDNYGYTF
TRBJ2-1,TRBV15,CATSPGGESYNEQFF
TRBJ1-1,TRBV10-3,CAISKGASTEAFF
TRBJ1-5,TRBV27,CASSLSISETSNQPQHF
TRBJ2-2,TRBV27,CASGVTGGPGELFF
TRBJ1-5,TRBV5-6,CASSLGAGYQPQHF
TRBJ2-7,TRBV5-1,CASSLVIAGALEQYF
TRBJ2-7,TRBV11-2,CASSSTGTMAYEQYF
TRBJ1-2,TRBV29-1,CSAKGQGLMDYGYTF
TRBJ2-1,TRBV27,CASTLHRDRSSYNEQFF
TRBJ1-5,TRBV6-5,CASSPGQNSNQPQHF
TRBJ2-7,TRBV28,CASSFTGGTYEQYF
TRBJ2-7,TRBV4-1,CASSQGELGSYEQYF
TRBJ2-3,TRBV7-8,CASSGGLAGKSDTQYF
TRBJ2-7,TRBV2,CASSEPPHGANYEQYF
TRBJ2-7,TRBV27,CASSLGWAIPYEQYF
TRBJ2-5,TRBV7-9,CASSGRTSGKQETQYF
TRBJ1-4,TRBV25-1,CASASGGRNEKLFF
TRBJ2-7,TRBV4-3,CASSPDRGSYEQYF
TRBJ2-5,TRBV5-6,CASSLRWRGYVETQYF
TRBJ2-1,TRBV19,CASSMPTSWANEQFF
TRBJ2-1,TRBV7-6,CASSPYQTGEQFF
TRBJ1-5,TRBV19,CASNRQGFGQPQHF
TRBJ2-5,TRBV28,CASRGTGGMETQYF
TRBJ1-2,TRBV27,CASSLIAAGPYGYTF
TRBJ2-2,TRBV29-1,CSVETTGTNTGELFF
TRBJ1-5,TRBV9,CASSLGGGQPQHF
TRBJ1-1,TRBV7-2,CASNPESGMNTEAFF
TRBJ2-7,TRBV23-1,CASSQSGIRGLYEQYF
TRBJ2-7,TRBV2,CAGEDSSYEQYF
TRBJ1-2,TRBV7-9,CASSLGVGGYTF
TRBJ2-7,TRBV29-1,CSVETLLAGVYEQYF
TRBJ1-2,TRBV16,CASSRTQGVNYGYTF
TRBJ1-1,TRBV6-1,CASREVRRAFF
TRBJ2-1,TRBV28,CASSLSPGVAVHNEQFF
TRBJ1-2,TRBV19,CASSIVAAYNYGYTF
TRBJ2-1,TRBV29-1,CSEEASGPYNEQFF